These T cell receptor beta chains were read from a single sample in a study of regulatory T cells in long-lasting Graves disease. Using its own MiXCR run on the multiplex PCR reads, TCRdb lists one record per CDR3 protein. The sample contains fewer than 650,000 distinct CDR3 sequences, roughly 15% of which appear only once. The sample was also reused in another study, on T cells in Graves' hyperthyroidism and ophthalmopathy.

The input for sequencing was peripheral blood mononuclear cells (PBMCs), taken at new diagnosis, from a patient treated with antithyroid drugs. The origin of the receptors is a woman between 25 and 40 years old with Graves disease. Both conserved end residues are part of each CDR3. A D gene is named only where the DNA matches it firmly. Size is omitted from some rows. Given values are once, few, many or a class for expanded clones.

many	TRBV12-3/TRBV12-4	-	TRBJ2-2	TGTGCCAGCAGTCCCCGGATAAAGAGCGGGGAGCTGTTTTTT	CASSPRIKSGELFF
-	TRBV18	TRBD1	TRBJ1-3	TGTGCCAGCTCACCACTTGGACAGGGCGCTGGAAACACCATATATTTT	CASSPLGQGAGNTIYF
-	TRBV10-3	-	TRBJ1-1	TGTGCCATCAGTGAGCAGGGTATCCCTGAAGCTTTCTTT	CAISEQGIPEAFF
many	TRBV2	-	TRBJ2-1	TGTGCCAGCAGCCCCCGTCACGTGTTAGGGGAGCAGTTCTTC	CASSPRHVLGEQFF
few	TRBV5-1	-	TRBJ2-1	TGCGCCAGCACCTCCATGGGCGGACTCTCCTACAATGAGCAGTTCTTC	CASTSMGGLSYNEQFF
-	TRBV4-1	TRBD1	TRBJ1-5	TGTGCCAGCAGCCAAGATAACAGGGGGAATCAGCCCCAGCATTTT	CASSQDNRGNQPQHF
-	TRBV5-1	TRBD2	TRBJ2-1	TGTGCCAGCAGCTTTATCCAACTAGCGGGGAACAATGAGCAGTTCTTC	CASSFIQLAGNNEQFF
-	TRBV9	-	TRBJ1-5	TGTGCCAGCAGCAAAGGTGGGGATTCGGGTCAGCCCCAGCATTTT	CASSKGGDSGQPQHF
-	TRBV4-2	TRBD2	TRBJ2-1	TGTGCCAGCAGCCCGGATAGCGGGGGCTACTACAATGAGCAGTTCTTC	CASSPDSGGYYNEQFF
-	TRBV19	-	TRBJ2-1	TGTGCCAGTAGTAGTACAGGAACCTACAATGAGCAGTTCTTC	CASSSTGTYNEQFF
-	TRBV20-1	-	TRBJ2-7	TGCAGTGCGTCTAAGGGCGCCGTGGACGAGCAGTACTTC	CSASKGAVDEQYF
many	TRBV6-1	-	TRBJ2-2	TGTGCCAGCAGTGACCCCGGGACATCGAACACCGGGGAGCTGTTTTTT	CASSDPGTSNTGELFF
many	TRBV29-1	-	TRBJ1-5	TGCAGCGTTGAGATCCATAGCAATCAGCCCCAGCATTTT	CSVEIHSNQPQHF
many	TRBV6-1	-	TRBJ1-5	TGTGCCAGCAGGTTTAACGGCAATAGCAATCAGCCCCAGCATTTT	CASRFNGNSNQPQHF
many	TRBV20-1	-	TRBJ1-1	TGCAGTGCTAGGAGGACGAGGGATAGCACTGAAGCTTTCTTT	CSARRTRDSTEAFF
-	TRBV18	-	TRBJ2-7	TGTGCCAGCTCACCAGAGGATTTACGTGGCGAGCAGTACTTC	CASSPEDLRGEQYF
few	TRBV10-3	-	TRBJ1-2	TGTGCCATCAGTGAAGGACGGCAGGGAATAAAGGGGACTAACTATGGCTACACCTTC	CAISEGRQGIKGTNYGYTF
many	TRBV2	-	TRBJ2-4	TGTGCCAGCAGTGAAGGCAGGGCGGGAAACATTCAGTACTTC	CASSEGRAGNIQYF
many	TRBV6-5	TRBD1	TRBJ2-7	TGTGCCAGCAGTTCTCAGGGGGCTCTGTCCTACGAGCAGTACTTC	CASSSQGALSYEQYF
many	TRBV20-1	-	TRBJ2-7	TGCAGTGCTAGCACGGGTAACTCCTACGAGCAGTACTTC	CSASTGNSYEQYF
few	TRBV24-1	TRBD2	TRBJ2-1	TGTGCCACCAGTGATTTGACTAGCGGGAGCGGGCAGTTCTTC	CATSDLTSGSGQFF
many	TRBV20-1	TRBD1	TRBJ2-7	TGCAGTGCCATTAGGACAGGGCACGAGCAGTACTTC	CSAIRTGHEQYF
many	TRBV20-1	TRBD1	TRBJ1-1	TGCAGTGCCATACAGGGGATGAACACTGAAGCTTTCTTT	CSAIQGMNTEAFF
many	TRBV28	-	TRBJ2-3	TGTGCCAGCATGCGGGGCCACCAGGTGGATACGCAGTATTTT	CASMRGHQVDTQYF
few	TRBV18	TRBD1	TRBJ2-7	TGTGCCAGCTCACCAAGTGGACAGACAGGGTACGAGCAGTACTTC	CASSPSGQTGYEQYF
many	TRBV2	-	TRBJ1-1	TGTGCCAGCAGATCCGGGGGGTGGACTGAAGCTTTCTTT	CASRSGGWTEAFF
few	TRBV6-2/TRBV6-3	-	TRBJ2-1	TGTGCCAGCAGTTATCAGGCGATGGGGTACAATGAGCAGTTCTTC	CASSYQAMGYNEQFF
few	TRBV7-9	-	TRBJ1-2	TGTGCCAGCAGCTTAGGGACCACTCCCACTGGCTACACCTTC	CASSLGTTPTGYTF
-	TRBV19	-	TRBJ1-5	TGTGCCAGTAACCCCGGTCCCTTGGGCAATCAGCCCCAGCATTTT	CASNPGPLGNQPQHF
many	TRBV28	-	TRBJ1-4	TGTGCCAGCAGCCCTGCCTATGAAAAACTGTTTTTT	CASSPAYEKLFF
many	TRBV6-1	TRBD1	TRBJ1-5	TGTGCCAGCAGTCTGACAGGGGGCAGTCAGCCCCAGCATTTT	CASSLTGGSQPQHF
many	TRBV7-8	-	TRBJ2-3	TGTGCCAGCAGCTTAGGGGGGGGCCCTACGCTAGATACGCAGTATTTT	CASSLGGGPTLDTQYF
many	TRBV28	TRBD1	TRBJ2-2	TGTGCCAGCAGTTTACTCGCAGGGGGCGCCTCCGGGGAGCTGTTTTTT	CASSLLAGGASGELFF
once	TRBV27	-	TRBJ1-6	TGTGCCAGCAGTTTAGGACAGAATTCACCCCTCCACTTT	CASSLGQNSPLHF
-	TRBV5-1	-	TRBJ2-7	TGCGCCAGCAGAAAACAGGGCTACGAGCAGTACTTC	CASRKQGYEQYF
many	TRBV5-1	-	TRBJ2-1	TGCGCCACCACGACAGAAGGGGAGCAGTTCTTC	CATTTEGEQFF
many	TRBV11-2	-	TRBJ2-7	TGTGCCAGCAGCTCCACGGCAGTCTACGAGCAGTACTTC	CASSSTAVYEQYF
-	TRBV6-1	TRBD2	TRBJ2-7	TGTGCCAGCAGTGAACTCCGCGGGAGGCAATGGTACTTC	CASSELRGRQWYF
many	TRBV6-5	TRBD1	TRBJ1-6	TGTGCCAGCAGTTACTCGCAGGGGGCTTATTCACCCCTCCACTTT	CASSYSQGAYSPLHF
-	TRBV12-3/TRBV12-4	-	TRBJ1-5	TGTGCCAGCAGTTTTTCGAGGGAGAGCAATCAGCCCCAGCATTTT	CASSFSRESNQPQHF
few	TRBV12-3/TRBV12-4	-	TRBJ2-7	TGTGCCAGCAACTCAGGCGGGTATGGGGAGCAGTACTTC	CASNSGGYGEQYF
few	TRBV10-1	-	TRBJ2-1	TGCGCCAGCAGTGCATCTCGGGGATACAATGAGCAGTTCTTC	CASSASRGYNEQFF
many	TRBV30	-	TRBJ2-2	TGTGCCTGGAGGACGGGGGAGGTGACCGGGGAGCTGTTTTTT	CAWRTGEVTGELFF
few	TRBV6-2/TRBV6-3	-	TRBJ1-1	TGTGCCAGCAGTGATTTTGGTAGGGAGGAAGCTTTCTTT	CASSDFGREEAFF
many	TRBV29-1	-	TRBJ1-1	TGCAGCGCCATGACAGAAACCCTTGAAGCTTTCTTT	CSAMTETLEAFF
few	TRBV9	-	TRBJ1-3	TGTGCCAGCAGCGCTGGGGTAGGGATTGAAAACACCATATATTTT	CASSAGVGIENTIYF